This TCR beta chain originates from a study of chemoradiotherapy in HPV16-positive cancers. The CDR3 has 12 amino acids. The germline V gene has CDR1 SGHVS and CDR2 FNYEAQ. The V gene lost 4 bases and the J gene lost 4 bases, with 5 bases spanning the gap. Assay used: immunoSEQ multiplex PCR; TCRdb lists only in-frame clones, some missing. The top ten hold approximately 1% of the sample, which has some 11,000 clones, roughly four fifths seen once. The V gene is TRBV7-6, the J gene TRBJ1-3; D is ambiguous. The receptor was isolated from a human donor with HPV-associated anogenital cancer. Sample collection occurred from a patient who underwent chemoradiotherapy. The CDR3 region has the DNA TGTGCCAGCAGCTCCAGGGGAAACACCATATATTTT. It codes for CASSSRGNTIYF.